This T cell receptor (beta chain) stems from a study of shared clonotypes between healthy human individuals. Germline CDR1 MDHEN, CDR2 SYDVKM. The CDR3 sequence is 13 residues long. V gave up 6 bases and J gave up 2 bases, with 10 bases separating them. Data came from immunoSEQ multiplex PCR; TCRdb stores just in-frame clones and leaves some out. The sample has roughly 1.5 million clones, 95% to 99% seen once. This clone was counted a single time. This sequence joins TRBV28 and TRBJ1-1; D possibly corresponds to TRBD1 (5 bases). Material: naive CD4+ T cells sorted from blood. The subset was: CD45RA+ positively selected. This receptor was identified in a man aged 25-45 years in good health. In DNA, the CDR3 is TGTGCCAGCAGGCCAGGGATTAACACTGAAGCTTTCTTT. Its translation is CASRPGINTEAFF.